This section outlines one T cell receptor beta chain sequence together with its context. Its antigen target is currently unknown. The input lacks base qualities; no much larger clone sits a single base away. Donors were healthy HIV-negative adults with no recently reported acute infections or vaccinations. Only Caucasian adults living in Nashville, Tennessee, USA were represented among the donors. Magnetic negative selection was used to enrich CD4+ T cells, after which naive cells were positively selected on CD45RA and the negative fraction became the memory subset. Blood was obtained by leukapheresis, after which PBMCs were separated by Ficoll-Histopaque density gradient centrifugation and cryopreserved in liquid nitrogen vapor phase. Purity and quantity of every magnetically sorted T cell population were checked by analytical flow cytometry. Genomic DNA was isolated from every sorted fraction and measured by UV absorbance on a Nanodrop 2000c.

As encoded in the germline V gene, CDR1 is MNHEY while CDR2 is SVGAGI. Its CDR3 holds 15 amino acids, cysteine through phenylalanine. The only DNA kept is the CDR3, 45 bases in frame from the first base. The germline V end is reduced by 4 bases and the J end by 5 bases; junction bases left unmatched: 7. The data were obtained in a study of shared clonotypes between healthy human individuals (TCRdb year 2020). A note on the overall study: The cohort comprised two women and a few men aged 18 to 49 years. For each donor, CD4 naive and CD4 memory were each given three plates, CD8 naive was given two plates, and CD8 memory was given one plate. Blood TCR repertoires of roughly five healthy adults were deeply sequenced to estimate repertoire size and the extent of clonotype sharing between individuals. Different laboratories and diverse techniques were used to prepare libraries and sequence TCR repertoires, to increase sequencing depth and limit assay-specific biases. Each donor's leukapheresis produced roughly between roughly 0.85 and 9.5 billion PBMCs.

Findings and caveats that apply to the study as a whole: Sampling was limited to blood, and TCR repertoires in tissue likely differ from TCR repertoires in blood. Pairwise subsampling led to the expectation that sequencing depth would affect the degree of clonotype sharing among donors. Compared with non-shared clonotypes, clonotypes shared by all four sorted-subset donors had higher generation probabilities. Even with the large sequencing depth, rarefaction of the sorted-subset datasets indicated that sequencing was incomplete. Larger estimated clonotype richness was generally found for naive subsets than for memory subsets. The genetic and exposure-history diversity represented was limited by the small number of donors. Across a few donors, approximately 5% of naive CD4, approximately 3.6% of naive CD8, 2.3% of memory CD4, and roughly 0.4% of memory CD8 clonotypes were shared.

Using the deep immunoSEQ assay, multiplex PCR amplified TCR CDR3 regions from genomic DNA. Extracted genomic DNA from each cell subset was distributed evenly across all wells of several immunoSEQ 96-well plates, and each plate was treated as a replicate. Each replicate PCR for sorted subsets received around 200 ng genomic DNA, equal to 28,000 or so T cell genomes. Purified libraries were quantified with a Qubit 3.0 fluorometer, sized on a Bioanalyzer 2100, and re-quantified with the KAPA Library Quantification kit. Every immunoSEQ 96-well plate was sequenced on a separate single-read 150-cycle Illumina NextSeq 550 flow cell. In the source study's methods: Because the immunoSEQ output held only junctional sequences and lacked quality scores, the filtering could not match the filtering applied to full-length reads. Sequences were annotated with PyIR, a Python wrapper for IgBLAST v1.9, using IMGT germline references to assign V/J genes and CDR3. Reads were removed for weak V/J assignments (E-value above 1e-6), missing CDR3, stop codons, out-of-frame junctions, or ambiguous translated residues. V3J clonotypes were defined as sequences sharing the same inferred V gene, J gene, and CDR3 amino acid sequence. To compute the percentage overlap between repertoires, the number of shared unique clonotypes was divided by the size of the smaller repertoire. Three approaches were used to assess repertoire richness: RTK rarefaction, the Chao1 estimator, and Recon v2.1 estimates of unobserved clonotypes. Generation probabilities were computed with OLGA for all TCRbeta clonotypes obtained by the gDNA method from a handful of donors. Drawn from immuneACCESS, this table holds only the in-frame rearrangements with V and J called that TCRdb kept. Clones are partly lost; checked studies trace under half to an unresolved V gene and leave the rest unexplained. V, J and clone size reflect that table, while D and trimming were determined from the DNA. Here the sample has around 1.6 million clones; 95% to 99% occur a single time. Of the sample, approximately 0.44% is held by the ten largest clones.

The chain joins TRBV6-5 to TRBJ2-1; 8 bases in between match TRBD2. This sequence was found in a man under 40 in good health. Material: naive CD4+ T cells sorted from blood. Sample cell subset or site, as interpreted from the label and publication: CD45RA+ positively selected. The DNA sequence is as follows: TGTGCCAGCAGTTTGGGACTAGGAAGGAACAATGAGCAGTTCTTC. It encodes CASSLGLGRNNEQFF.